The 26 T cell receptor beta chains below come from one sample, sequenced in a study of cytomegalovirus exposure and HLA in healthy donors. PCR amplification relied on 60 Vbeta primers (plus 13 Jbeta primers). TCRdb's table, derived via immunoSEQ multiplex PCR, lists solely in-frame clones and lacks some. Of 100,000 to 150,000 clones listed, roughly a tenth were seen once; the top ten hold roughly 4.2%. Source material: PBMCs. The source of these receptors is a woman under 30 in good health and CMV-seropositive.

CDR3 in DNA: TGTGCCAGCAGCACCCGGGACAGAAATCAGCCCCAGCATTTT. It yields the protein CASSTRDRNQPQHF. This rearrangement joins TRBV2 to TRBJ1-5; 7 nucleotides match TRBD1. Germline values: CDR1 SNHLY, CDR2 FYNNEI. This CDR3 is built from 14 residues. The ends lost 6 bases at V and 4 bases at J; junction bases unmatched: 6.

This clone was observed a few times. The chain couples TRBV5-4 to TRBJ1-2; 7 bases fit TRBD1. V gave up 4 bases and J gave up 3 bases; unmatched junction bases: 12. This CDR3 spans 16 amino acids. Per the germline V gene, CDR1 is SGHNT and CDR2 is YYREEE (reference sequence). The CDR3 coding sequence is TGTGCCAGCAGCGTTCCCAGGACAGGACCAGACTATGGCTACACCTTC. Translating it yields CASSVPRTGPDYGYTF.

This chain uses TRBV4-1 with TRBJ2-1; 13 nucleotides agree with TRBD2. CDR3 size: 15 residues. Per germline, CDR1 MGHRA and CDR2 YSYEKL. J gave up 7 bases and V 4 bases, and 4 bases lay outside the gene matches. The DNA of the CDR3 is TGCGCCAGCAGCCCACCGGGACTAGCGGGAAATGAGCAGTTCTTC. Its protein product is CASSPPGLAGNEQFF.

The gene calls are TRBV4-2 and TRBJ2-3; perhaps TRBD2 as D (5 bases). Germline-derived CDR1 and CDR2 are LGHNA and YNFKEQ. The CDR3 sequence is 12 residues long. Trimming cost V 4 bases and J 4 bases, with 6 bases left between them. The CDR3 spells CASSRTADTQYF. Here the CDR3 DNA reads TGTGCCAGCAGCCGGACTGCAGATACGCAGTATTTT.

This clone was counted between two and nine times. The chain is built from TRBV30 and TRBJ1-5; weak D call: TRBD1 (5 bases). The V gene lost 4 bases and the J gene lost 5 bases, with 12 bases spanning the gap. The CDR3 is 13 amino acids. CDR1 is GTSNPN, CDR2 SVGIG, per germline (reference sequence). CDR3 protein: CAWTMGRDQPQHF. For the CDR3, the DNA is TGTGCCTGGACCATGGGCAGGGATCAGCCCCAGCATTTT.

This clone was seen a few times. This chain joins TRBV25-1 and TRBJ2-3; 9 positions match TRBD2. CDR3 size: 17 residues. The V gene end was trimmed by 6 bases and the J gene end by 6 bases; junction bases not matched to a gene: 16. Germline V gene data show CDR1 as MGHDK and CDR2 as SYGVNS. CDR3 DNA sequence: TGTGCCAGCAGGCCTGGGGTTGGGCGGGAGGGCCCTGATACGCAGTATTTT. Its protein product is CASRPGVGREGPDTQYF.

This clone was seen a few times. The chain has TRBV7-8 and TRBJ1-2, with D possibly being TRBD1 (6 bases). CDR1 and CDR2 (germline): SGHVS, FQNEAQ. V was shortened by 4 bases and J by 6 bases, with 15 bases between the two germline ends. The CDR3 runs to 14 residues. The CDR3: CASSSETGPHGYTF. The CDR3 bases are TGTGCCAGCAGCTCCGAGACAGGACCCCATGGCTACACCTTC.

There are a few counts of this clone. The chain carries TRBV7-7 and TRBJ2-5; TRBD1 or TRBD2 may be the D gene (5 bases each). Germline lookup yields CDR1 SSHAT and CDR2 FNYEAQ (reference sequence). This CDR3 comprises 12 residues. This CDR3 reads CASAGLFETQYF. The CDR3 DNA is TGTGCTAGCGCAGGGCTCTTTGAGACCCAGTACTTC.

V is TRBV19 and J is TRBJ2-5; D might be TRBD2 (6 bases). Trimming took 4 bases from V and 4 from J, leaving 16 bases between them. Per germline, CDR1 LNHDA and CDR2 SQIVND (reference sequence). The length of the CDR3 is 15 residues. The CDR3 nucleotides are TGTGCCAGTAGTACCTATGGCGGGGTGGGAGAGACCCAGTACTTC. Its protein is CASSTYGGVGETQYF. The variable domain in full, completed from reference TRBV19 and TRBJ2-5, reads DGGITQSPKYLFRKEGQNVTLSCEQNLNHDAMYWYRQDPGQGLRLIYYSQIVNDFQKGDIAEGYSVSREKKESFPLTVTSAQKNPTAFYLCASSTYGGVGETQYFGPGTRLLVL.

A few counts support this clone. The CDR3 protein is CASHIHSGANTEAFF. DNA for the CDR3: TGCGCCAGCCATATCCACTCGGGAGCGAACACTGAAGCTTTCTTT. The chain couples TRBV5-1 to TRBJ1-1; D remains ambiguous. V was shortened by 7 bases and J by 1 base, with 17 bases between the two germline ends. The CDR3 totals 15 residues. CDR1 is SGHRS, CDR2 YFSETQ, per germline. Drawing the rest from reference TRBV5-1 and TRBJ1-1, the complete variable domain is KAGVTQTPRYLIKTRGQQVTLSCSPISGHRSVSWYQQTPGQGLQFLFEYFSETQRNKGNFPGRFSGRQFSNSRSEMNVSTLELGDSALYLCASHIHSGANTEAFFGQGTRLTVV.

This clone turned up a few times. The chain joins TRBV7-2 to TRBJ2-7, with 8 bases that match TRBD2. Trimming took 5 bases from V and 4 from J; bases not matched to a gene: 16. Germline V gene data show CDR1 as SGHTA and CDR2 as FQGNSA. CDR3 length equals 17 residues. The CDR3 DNA is TGTGCCAGCAGCCCCCCGGTCGCGGGAGGCCGAGATTACGAGCAGTACTTC. Its translation is CASSPPVAGGRDYEQYF.

The chain recombines TRBV5-1 with TRBJ1-1, with no clear D. The V gene lost 0 bases and the J gene lost 1 base, with 10 bases spanning the gap. The CDR3 totals 15 residues. The germline gives CDR1 SGHRS, CDR2 YFSETQ. The CDR3 region has the DNA TGCGCCAGCAGCTTGGAGGAGGGCCCGAACACTGAAGCTTTCTTT. Translated, it gives CASSLEEGPNTEAFF.

V is TRBV9 and J is TRBJ2-7, with 7 bases aligning to TRBD2. Germline V gene data show CDR1 as SGDLS and CDR2 as YYNGEE. With V trimmed by 0 bases and J by 6 bases, 9 bases remained unmatched. The CDR3 has 15 amino acids. The CDR3 spells CASSVDAGASGEQYF. CDR3 sequence (DNA): TGTGCCAGCAGCGTAGACGCGGGAGCTTCGGGCGAGCAGTACTTC.

The rearrangement links TRBV5-1 to TRBJ2-1; no firm D call. The CDR3 contains 12 residues. Germline V gene sequence: CDR1 SGHRS, CDR2 YFSETQ. V shed 1 base and J shed 6 bases, with 5 bases lying between them. As DNA, the CDR3 is TGCGCCAGCAGCTTGAACAGCAATGAGCAGTTCTTC. The encoded protein is CASSLNSNEQFF. Combining the CDR3 with reference TRBV5-1 and TRBJ2-1 gives the whole variable domain KAGVTQTPRYLIKTRGQQVTLSCSPISGHRSVSWYQQTPGQGLQFLFEYFSETQRNKGNFPGRFSGRQFSNSRSEMNVSTLELGDSALYLCASSLNSNEQFFGPGTRLTVL.

This clone came up a few times. The chain uses TRBV15 and TRBJ2-3; 7 nucleotides align to TRBD2. CDR3 length equals 16 residues. Germline V gene sequence: CDR1 LNHNV, CDR2 YYDKDF (reference sequence). V was pared by 5 bases and J by 3 bases, with 11 bases of the junction left unmatched. This CDR3 is CATSAWVGGRTDTQYF. CDR3 nucleotides: TGTGCCACCAGCGCTTGGGTGGGAGGGCGTACAGATACGCAGTATTTT.

This clone was observed a handful of times. The chain couples TRBV10-3 to TRBJ1-1; D is possibly TRBD1 (6 bases). The CDR3 totals 11 residues. Trimming took off 6 bases at V and 8 bases at J, with 10 bases between the two ends. Germline lookup yields CDR1 ENHRY and CDR2 SYGVKD. The CDR3 loop reads CAIRMDSEAFF. CDR3 nucleotides: TGTGCCATCAGAATGGACAGCGAAGCTTTCTTT.

This clone turned up a few times. The chain couples TRBV5-4 to TRBJ1-1; TRBD1 might be the D (5 bases). This CDR3 has 12 amino acids. In germline, CDR1 is SGHNT, CDR2 YYREEE (reference sequence). V lost 2 bases to trimming and J lost 5 bases, with 7 bases between them. CDR3 bases: TGTGCCAGCAGCTTTGGGGGGACTGAAGCTTTCTTT. Its protein is CASSFGGTEAFF.

This sequence joins TRBV18 and TRBJ2-1; TRBD2 agrees at 12 bases. Germline CDR1 is KGHSH and CDR2 is LQKENI. This CDR3 spans 16 amino acids. The V segment lost 6 bases and the J segment 6 bases; nucleotides outside the gene matches: 9. The CDR3 here is CASSPPSGRAVNEQFF. The CDR3 coding sequence is TGTGCCAGCTCCCCCCCTAGCGGGAGGGCCGTCAATGAGCAGTTCTTC. Combining the CDR3 with reference TRBV18 and TRBJ2-1 gives the whole variable domain NAGVMQNPRHLVRRRGQEARLRCSPMKGHSHVYWYRQLPEEGLKFMVYLQKENIIDESGMPKERFSAEFPKEGPSILRIQQVVRGDSAAYFCASSPPSGRAVNEQFFGPGTRLTVL.

This clone was counted only a few times. V gene TRBV15 combines with J gene TRBJ1-2, with TRBD1 identical over 7 bases. The CDR3 extends over 20 amino acids. Losses at the gene ends were 4 bases for V and 5 bases for J; bases not matched to a gene: 25. Germline V gene data show CDR1 as LNHNV and CDR2 as YYDKDF (reference sequence). CDR3 sequence reads: CATSKDGTATSPLISYGYTF. DNA for the CDR3: TGTGCCACCAGCAAAGATGGGACAGCCACGTCCCCACTCATTTCTTATGGCTACACCTTC.

Regarding this clone: Other DNA sequences in this specimen translate into the identical CDR3. V and J are TRBV9 and TRBJ1-1; no clear D gene. CDR1 is SGDLS and CDR2 is YYNGEE in the germline V gene. V shed 0 bases and J shed 4 bases, with 7 bases lying between them. The CDR3 has 13 amino acids. Here the CDR3 DNA reads TGTGCCAGCAGCGTAGGAGGGAGCACTGAAGCTTTCTTT. It codes for CASSVGGSTEAFF.

This chain links TRBV5-6 with TRBJ1-1, with D hard to call. Germline CDR1 and CDR2: SGHDT and YYEEEE. The CDR3 is made up of 13 amino acids. Trimming took off 0 bases at V and 9 bases at J, with 12 bases between the two ends. DNA of the CDR3: TGTGCCAGCAGCTTGGAGAGGATACAAAAAGCTTTCTTT. Protein: CASSLERIQKAFF.

This clone was observed a handful of times. This chain connects TRBV27 to TRBJ2-7, with TRBD2 as a possible D gene (6 bases). CDR1 is MNHEY, CDR2 SMNVEV, per germline (reference sequence). The V gene lost 3 bases and the J gene lost 9 bases, with 21 bases spanning the gap. CDR3 size: 15 residues. The DNA for the CDR3 is TGTGCCAGCAGTTTGTGGGGGGACTGGAGAGTTAGGCAGTACTTC. It yields the protein CASSLWGDWRVRQYF.

The V call is TRBV19, the J call TRBJ1-2; TRBD1 matches 8 bases. J gave up 0 bases and V 5 bases, and 8 bases lay outside the gene matches. The germline V gene encodes CDR1 LNHDA and CDR2 SQIVND (reference sequence). This CDR3 comprises 16 residues. The CDR3 here is CASSEAGGLANYGYTF. In DNA form, the CDR3 reads TGTGCCAGTAGTGAGGCAGGGGGCCTGGCTAACTATGGCTACACCTTC.

The chain uses TRBV4-1 and TRBJ2-1; D is ambiguous. The CDR3 is 14 residues long. Germline values: CDR1 MGHRA, CDR2 YSYEKL. V lost 2 bases and J lost 8, with 13 bases in between. The CDR3 loop reads CASSQQELAYEQFF. CDR3 nucleotide sequence: TGCGCCAGCAGCCAACAAGAATTAGCTTATGAGCAGTTCTTC.

This rearrangement joins TRBV7-8 to TRBJ1-2; D is perhaps TRBD1 (5 bases). The CDR3 has 15 residues. Germline V gene lookup returns CDR1 SGHVS and CDR2 FQNEAQ. With 3 bases removed from V and 0 bases from J, the gap between germline ends came to 11 bases. CDR3 in DNA: TGTGCCAGCAGCTTCGACAGCTCCTCTAACTATGGCTACACCTTC. Translated: CASSFDSSSNYGYTF.

This clone was counted only a few times. The chain carries TRBV19 and TRBJ1-1; D may be TRBD1 (5 bases). V lost 6 bases, J lost 4 bases, and 15 bases lay in between. Germline lookup yields CDR1 LNHDA and CDR2 SQIVND (reference sequence). This CDR3 has 14 residues. CDR3 sequence (DNA): TGTGCCAGTAGCCCGGGACTGAGGAGCACTGAAGCTTTCTTT. Protein: CASSPGLRSTEAFF.